A selection of T cell receptor beta chains follows, all from one sample in a study of blood T cell repertoires in COVID-19. Assay: immunoSEQ multiplex PCR; the TCRdb copy retains only in-frame clones and omits some. The sample consists of over 150,000 clones, roughly 83% of them appearing once. What was sequenced was peripheral blood. These receptors were taken from a woman aged 60-70 years with acute or convalescent COVID-19. Both conserved end residues are part of each CDR3. D genes are given only for firm matches. Only part of the rows carry a size: once, few, many, or a class if the clone is expanded.

cdr3_aa: CASSQPDSSGGSPYEQYF
cdr3_nt: TGTGCCAGCAGCCAACCCGACTCTAGCGGGGGGAGTCCCTACGAGCAGTACTTC
cdr3_length: 18
v_call: TRBV7-8
j_call: TRBJ2-7
clone_size: .
d_call: TRBD2

cdr3_aa: CASSEMWGGEQFF
cdr3_nt: TGTGCCAGCAGTGAAATGTGGGGGGGTGAGCAGTTCTTC
cdr3_length: 13
v_call: TRBV6-1
j_call: TRBJ2-1
clone_size: once
d_call: TRBD2

cdr3_aa: CASSSSLAVHLETQYF
cdr3_nt: TGTGCCAGCAGTTCATCGCTAGCGGTTCATTTAGAGACCCAGTACTTC
cdr3_length: 16
v_call: TRBV2
j_call: TRBJ2-5
clone_size: .
d_call: TRBD2

cdr3_aa: CAWSIGGHSYEQYF
cdr3_nt: TGTGCCTGGAGTATTGGGGGCCACTCCTACGAGCAGTACTTC
cdr3_length: 14
v_call: TRBV30
j_call: TRBJ2-7
clone_size: .
d_call: .

cdr3_aa: CASSRDSNYGYTF
cdr3_nt: TGTGCCAGCAGTAGAGATTCTAACTATGGCTACACCTTC
cdr3_length: 13
v_call: TRBV28
j_call: TRBJ1-2
clone_size: once
d_call: .

cdr3_aa: CASPEVRGANNEQFF
cdr3_nt: TGCGCCAGCCCGGAAGTGCGGGGGGCCAACAATGAGCAGTTCTTC
cdr3_length: 15
v_call: TRBV23-1
j_call: TRBJ2-1
clone_size: .
d_call: TRBD2

cdr3_aa: CASSQDLAGGLTDTQYF
cdr3_nt: TGTGCCAGCAGCCAAGACCTAGCGGGGGGGCTGACAGATACGCAGTATTTT
cdr3_length: 17
v_call: TRBV3-1/TRBV3-2
j_call: TRBJ2-3
clone_size: .
d_call: TRBD2

cdr3_aa: CASSPAVISNQPQHF
cdr3_nt: TGTGCCAGCTCACCCGCAGTCATTAGCAATCAGCCCCAGCATTTT
cdr3_length: 15
v_call: TRBV18
j_call: TRBJ1-5
clone_size: .
d_call: .

cdr3_aa: CASSFPNREGGYTF
cdr3_nt: TGTGCCAGCAGTTTCCCAAACAGGGAGGGTGGCTACACCTTC
cdr3_length: 14
v_call: TRBV28
j_call: TRBJ1-2
clone_size: .
d_call: .

cdr3_aa: CASSYRAGGIYGYTF
cdr3_nt: TGTGCCAGCAGTTACCGGGCAGGGGGCATCTATGGCTACACCTTC
cdr3_length: 15
v_call: TRBV6-5
j_call: TRBJ1-2
clone_size: few
d_call: TRBD1

cdr3_aa: CAISEGLGNTGELFF
cdr3_nt: TGTGCCATCAGTGAAGGACTAGGTAACACCGGGGAGCTGTTTTTT
cdr3_length: 15
v_call: TRBV10-3
j_call: TRBJ2-2
clone_size: .
d_call: TRBD2

cdr3_aa: CASSQYRGTNEKLFF
cdr3_nt: TGTGCCAGCAGCCAATACAGGGGTACTAATGAAAAACTGTTTTTT
cdr3_length: 15
v_call: TRBV2
j_call: TRBJ1-4
clone_size: once
d_call: TRBD1

cdr3_aa: CASRLAGAPQETQYF
cdr3_nt: TGTGCCAGCCGACTAGCGGGGGCCCCCCAAGAGACCCAGTACTTC
cdr3_length: 15
v_call: TRBV2
j_call: TRBJ2-5
clone_size: .
d_call: TRBD2

cdr3_aa: CASSLYGQGANEKLFF
cdr3_nt: TGTGCCAGCAGTTTATATGGGCAGGGGGCTAATGAAAAACTGTTTTTT
cdr3_length: 16
v_call: TRBV28
j_call: TRBJ1-4
clone_size: .
d_call: TRBD1

cdr3_aa: CASSFEGNVRTGELFF
cdr3_nt: TGTGCCAGCAGTTTCGAGGGTAATGTTCGGACCGGGGAGCTGTTTTTT
cdr3_length: 16
v_call: TRBV27
j_call: TRBJ2-2
clone_size: .
d_call: .

cdr3_aa: CASSIHYLGEQYF
cdr3_nt: TGTGCCAGTAGTATTCACTATCTAGGCGAGCAGTACTTC
cdr3_length: 13
v_call: TRBV19
j_call: TRBJ2-7
clone_size: .
d_call: .

cdr3_aa: CASSFQGNTEAFF
cdr3_nt: TGTGCCAGCAGCTTCCAGGGGAACACTGAAGCTTTCTTT
cdr3_length: 13
v_call: TRBV2
j_call: TRBJ1-1
clone_size: .
d_call: .

cdr3_aa: CASSQDGVGQGVADQETQYF
cdr3_nt: TGTGCCAGCAGCCAAGACGGGGTGGGACAGGGGGTAGCTGATCAAGAGACCCAGTACTTC
cdr3_length: 20
v_call: TRBV3-1/TRBV3-2
j_call: TRBJ2-5
clone_size: .
d_call: TRBD1

cdr3_aa: CSYREFEGYTF
cdr3_nt: TGCAGCTACAGGGAATTCGAGGGCTACACCTTC
cdr3_length: 11
v_call: TRBV20-1
j_call: TRBJ1-2
clone_size: .
d_call: .

cdr3_aa: CASSYGGTGGEKLFF
cdr3_nt: TGTGCCAGCAGTTACGGGGGGACAGGGGGTGAAAAACTGTTTTTT
cdr3_length: 15
v_call: TRBV6-5
j_call: TRBJ1-4
clone_size: few
d_call: TRBD1

cdr3_aa: CASSFRTGWNQPQHF
cdr3_nt: TGTGCCAGCAGCTTCCGGACAGGGTGGAATCAGCCCCAGCATTTT
cdr3_length: 15
v_call: TRBV5-6
j_call: TRBJ1-5
clone_size: .
d_call: TRBD1

cdr3_aa: CASTYGQGTTGELFF
cdr3_nt: TGTGCCAGTACCTATGGACAGGGTACCACCGGGGAGCTGTTTTTT
cdr3_length: 15
v_call: TRBV19
j_call: TRBJ2-2
clone_size: .
d_call: TRBD1

cdr3_aa: CASTGSLMNTEAFF
cdr3_nt: TGCGCCAGTACAGGATCCTTAATGAACACTGAAGCTTTCTTT
cdr3_length: 14
v_call: TRBV5-1
j_call: TRBJ1-1
clone_size: .
d_call: .

cdr3_aa: CAWEGQRGSYEQYF
cdr3_nt: TGTGCCTGGGAAGGACAGAGGGGCTCCTACGAGCAGTACTTC
cdr3_length: 14
v_call: TRBV30
j_call: TRBJ2-7
clone_size: .
d_call: .

cdr3_aa: CTSSQATERGAADTQYF
cdr3_nt: TGCACCAGCAGCCAGGCTACCGAGCGGGGGGCGGCAGATACGCAGTATTTT
cdr3_length: 17
v_call: TRBV1
j_call: TRBJ2-3
clone_size: .
d_call: .

cdr3_aa: CASSPTGFSGNTIYF
cdr3_nt: TGTGCCAGCAGCCCTACAGGCTTCTCTGGAAACACCATATATTTT
cdr3_length: 15
v_call: TRBV7-9
j_call: TRBJ1-3
clone_size: .
d_call: .

cdr3_aa: CAWSVRGNQPQHF
cdr3_nt: TGTGCCTGGAGTGTAAGGGGGAATCAGCCCCAGCATTTT
cdr3_length: 13
v_call: TRBV30
j_call: TRBJ1-5
clone_size: .
d_call: .

cdr3_aa: CASSPPMRWTGRTGELFF
cdr3_nt: TGTGCCAGCTCACCCCCCATGAGATGGACAGGGAGGACCGGGGAGCTGTTTTTT
cdr3_length: 18
v_call: TRBV18
j_call: TRBJ2-2
clone_size: .
d_call: TRBD1

cdr3_aa: CASSVGGQDSQPQHF
cdr3_nt: TGTGCCAGCAGCGTAGGGGGACAGGATAGTCAGCCCCAGCATTTT
cdr3_length: 15
v_call: TRBV9
j_call: TRBJ1-5
clone_size: once
d_call: TRBD1

cdr3_aa: CASSGQRSSYNEQFF
cdr3_nt: TGCGCCAGCAGCGGACAGAGGAGCTCCTACAATGAGCAGTTCTTC
cdr3_length: 15
v_call: TRBV5-1
j_call: TRBJ2-1
clone_size: .
d_call: .

cdr3_aa: CASSLIKDRGLRTTEAFF
cdr3_nt: TGTGCCAGCAGTTTAATTAAGGACAGGGGACTCAGAACCACTGAAGCTTTCTTT
cdr3_length: 18
v_call: TRBV28
j_call: TRBJ1-1
clone_size: .
d_call: TRBD1

cdr3_aa: CASSLDLLDSNEQYF
cdr3_nt: TGTGCCAGCAGCTTAGACCTCCTAGACAGCAACGAGCAGTACTTC
cdr3_length: 15
v_call: TRBV7-6
j_call: TRBJ2-7
clone_size: .
d_call: .

cdr3_aa: CAIRQGQGARGYTF
cdr3_nt: TGTGCCATCAGACAGGGACAGGGGGCCAGAGGCTACACCTTC
cdr3_length: 14
v_call: TRBV10-3
j_call: TRBJ1-2
clone_size: .
d_call: TRBD1

cdr3_aa: CASSPDRDTEAFF
cdr3_nt: TGTGCCAGCTCACCGGACAGAGACACTGAAGCTTTCTTT
cdr3_length: 13
v_call: TRBV18
j_call: TRBJ1-1
clone_size: .
d_call: .

cdr3_aa: CASSLTGFGETQYF
cdr3_nt: TGCGCCAGCAGCTTGACAGGGTTTGGGGAGACCCAGTACTTC
cdr3_length: 14
v_call: TRBV5-1
j_call: TRBJ2-5
clone_size: .
d_call: .

cdr3_aa: CASGLWLLLLRVASNQPQHF
cdr3_nt: TGCGCCAGCGGTCTATGGTTACTATTACTACGGGTCGCCAGCAATCAGCCCCAGCATTTT
cdr3_length: 20
v_call: TRBV4-1
j_call: TRBJ1-5
clone_size: .
d_call: .

cdr3_aa: CASSSPDRASYGYTF
cdr3_nt: TGTGCCAGCAGTTCCCCAGACAGGGCTTCCTATGGCTACACCTTC
cdr3_length: 15
v_call: TRBV28
j_call: TRBJ1-2
clone_size: .
d_call: TRBD1

cdr3_aa: CASSLGQPEKLFF
cdr3_nt: TGCGCCAGCAGCCTGGGACAGCCCGAAAAACTGTTTTTT
cdr3_length: 13
v_call: TRBV4-1
j_call: TRBJ1-4
clone_size: .
d_call: TRBD1

cdr3_aa: CASSLYRGKNTEAFF
cdr3_nt: TGTGCCAGCAGCTTGTACAGGGGCAAGAACACTGAAGCTTTCTTT
cdr3_length: 15
v_call: TRBV5-8
j_call: TRBJ1-1
clone_size: .
d_call: TRBD1

cdr3_aa: CASSELNQPQHF
cdr3_nt: TGTGCCAGCAGTGAACTCAATCAGCCCCAGCATTTT
cdr3_length: 12
v_call: TRBV6-1
j_call: TRBJ1-5
clone_size: once
d_call: .

cdr3_aa: CASSIDRGSNQPQHF
cdr3_nt: TGTGCCAGTAGTATTGACAGGGGTAGCAATCAGCCCCAGCATTTT
cdr3_length: 15
v_call: TRBV19
j_call: TRBJ1-5
clone_size: .
d_call: TRBD1

cdr3_aa: CAWGTGIGSGANVLTF
cdr3_nt: TGTGCCTGGGGGACAGGGATAGGCTCTGGGGCCAACGTCCTGACTTTC
cdr3_length: 16
v_call: TRBV30
j_call: TRBJ2-6
clone_size: .
d_call: TRBD1

cdr3_aa: CASSPRHSGNTIYF
cdr3_nt: TGTGCCAGCAGCCCGAGGCACTCTGGAAACACCATATATTTT
cdr3_length: 14
v_call: TRBV9
j_call: TRBJ1-3
clone_size: .
d_call: .

cdr3_aa: CASSLDLRTSHQGYTF
cdr3_nt: TGTGCCAGCAGCTTAGATCTTAGGACAAGTCATCAGGGCTACACCTTC
cdr3_length: 16
v_call: TRBV11-2
j_call: TRBJ1-2
clone_size: .
d_call: .

cdr3_aa: CASSVDTRRGDTQYF
cdr3_nt: TGTGCCAGCAGCGTAGATACCCGGCGGGGAGATACGCAGTATTTT
cdr3_length: 15
v_call: TRBV9
j_call: TRBJ2-3
clone_size: .
d_call: .

cdr3_aa: CASSLATGGTEAFF
cdr3_nt: TGTGCCAGCAGCCTTGCCACAGGGGGCACTGAAGCTTTCTTT
cdr3_length: 14
v_call: TRBV7-9
j_call: TRBJ1-1
clone_size: once
d_call: TRBD1

cdr3_aa: CASSLTGTRSGYTF
cdr3_nt: TGTGCCAGCAGCCTCACAGGGACGAGGTCTGGCTACACCTTC
cdr3_length: 14
v_call: TRBV14
j_call: TRBJ1-2
clone_size: .
d_call: .

cdr3_aa: CASSVDSNSGNTIYF
cdr3_nt: TGCGCCAGCAGCGTGGACAGTAACTCTGGAAACACCATATATTTT
cdr3_length: 15
v_call: TRBV5-1
j_call: TRBJ1-3
clone_size: few
d_call: .

cdr3_aa: CASSQGGTYNEQFF
cdr3_nt: TGTGCCAGCAGCCAAGGAGGGACCTACAATGAGCAGTTCTTC
cdr3_length: 14
v_call: TRBV3-1/TRBV3-2
j_call: TRBJ2-1
clone_size: .
d_call: .